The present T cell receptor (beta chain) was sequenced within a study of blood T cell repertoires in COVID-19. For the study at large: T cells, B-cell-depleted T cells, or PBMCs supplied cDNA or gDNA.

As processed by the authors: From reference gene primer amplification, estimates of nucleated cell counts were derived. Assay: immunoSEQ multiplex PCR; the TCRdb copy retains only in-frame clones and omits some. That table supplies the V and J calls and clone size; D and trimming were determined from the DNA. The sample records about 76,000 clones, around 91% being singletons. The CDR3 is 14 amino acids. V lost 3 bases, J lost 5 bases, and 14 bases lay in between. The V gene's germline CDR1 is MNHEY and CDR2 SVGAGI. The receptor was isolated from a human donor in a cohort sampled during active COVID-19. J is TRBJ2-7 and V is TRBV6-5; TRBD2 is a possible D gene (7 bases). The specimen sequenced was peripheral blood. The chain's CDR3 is CASSYGRGAHEQYF. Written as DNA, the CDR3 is TGTGCCAGCAGTTATGGCCGGGGGGCCCACGAGCAGTACTTC.